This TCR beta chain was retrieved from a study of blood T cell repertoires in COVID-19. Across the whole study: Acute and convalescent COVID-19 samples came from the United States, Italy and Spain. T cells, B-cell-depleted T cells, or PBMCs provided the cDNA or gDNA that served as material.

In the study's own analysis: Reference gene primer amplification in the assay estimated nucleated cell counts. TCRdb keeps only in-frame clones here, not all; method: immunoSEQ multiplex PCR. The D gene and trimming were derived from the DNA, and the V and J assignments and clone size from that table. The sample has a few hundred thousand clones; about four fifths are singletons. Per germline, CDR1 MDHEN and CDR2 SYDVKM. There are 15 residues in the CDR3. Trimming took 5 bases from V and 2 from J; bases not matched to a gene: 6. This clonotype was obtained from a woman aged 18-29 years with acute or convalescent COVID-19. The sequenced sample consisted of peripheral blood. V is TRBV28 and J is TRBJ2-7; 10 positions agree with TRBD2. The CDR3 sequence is CASSPGLASPYEQYF. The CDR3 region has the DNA TGTGCCAGCAGTCCGGGACTAGCGTCCCCCTACGAGCAGTACTTC.